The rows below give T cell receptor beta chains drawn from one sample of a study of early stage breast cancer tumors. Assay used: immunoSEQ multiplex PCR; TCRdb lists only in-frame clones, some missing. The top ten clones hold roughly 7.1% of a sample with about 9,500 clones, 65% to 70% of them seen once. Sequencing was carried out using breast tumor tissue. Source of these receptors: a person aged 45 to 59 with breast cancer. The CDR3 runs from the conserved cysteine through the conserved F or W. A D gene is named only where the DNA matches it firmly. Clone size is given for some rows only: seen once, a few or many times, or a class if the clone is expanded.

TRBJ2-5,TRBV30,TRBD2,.,TGTGCCTGGAGTACCGGGACTACTTCCGAAGAGACCCAGTACTTC,CAWSTGTTSEETQYF
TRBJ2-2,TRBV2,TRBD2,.,TGTGCCAGCAGTACAAGGGACTATCTAGACGTCGAGGGCACCGGGGAGCTGTTTTTT,CASSTRDYLDVEGTGELFF
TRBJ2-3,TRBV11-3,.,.,TGTGCCAGCAGCTTCCTGGGGGATACGCAGTATTTT,CASSFLGDTQYF
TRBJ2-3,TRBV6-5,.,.,TGTGCCAGCAGGAAGGACATCCGCACAGATACGCAGTATTTT,CASRKDIRTDTQYF
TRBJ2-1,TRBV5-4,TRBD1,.,TGTGCCAGCAGCTTGGGCAGTGGACAGGGACTCAATGAGCAGTTCTTC,CASSLGSGQGLNEQFF
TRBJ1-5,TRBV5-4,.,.,TGTGCCAGCAGCTTCGACGGGGACCAGCCCCAGCATTTT,CASSFDGDQPQHF
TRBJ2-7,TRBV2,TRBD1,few,TGTGCCAGCAGTGAATGGGGACAGACCTACGAGCAGTACTTC,CASSEWGQTYEQYF
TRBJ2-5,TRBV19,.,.,TGTGCCAGTAGTCCAGGGGCCGCGGCCCAGTACTTC,CASSPGAAAQYF
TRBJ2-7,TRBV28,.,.,TGTGCCAGCAGTGGTGAGCCCGTCTCCTACGAGCAGTACTTC,CASSGEPVSYEQYF
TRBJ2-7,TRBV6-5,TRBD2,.,TGTGCCAGCAGTCGTAGCGGGGGGTCCTCCTACGAGCAGTACTTC,CASSRSGGSSYEQYF
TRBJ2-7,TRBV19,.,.,TGTGCCAGTAGTACACAGGCCTCCTACGAGCAGTACTTC,CASSTQASYEQYF
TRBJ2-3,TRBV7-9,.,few,TGTGCCAGCAGCTTGGGGGTTGGCGGCACCACAGATACGCAGTATTTT,CASSLGVGGTTDTQYF
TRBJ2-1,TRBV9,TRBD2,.,TGTGCCAGCAGCGCCAGACTAGCGGGGTCCTACAATGAGCAGTTCTTC,CASSARLAGSYNEQFF
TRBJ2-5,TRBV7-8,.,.,TGTGCCAGCAGCACCCCACCCGGGCCCCGCGAGACCCAGTACTTC,CASSTPPGPRETQYF
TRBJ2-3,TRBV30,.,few,TGTGCCTGGAGTACTGGCGTCCCGGGGACAGATACGCAGTATTTT,CAWSTGVPGTDTQYF
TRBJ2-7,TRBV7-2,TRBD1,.,TGTGCCAGCAGCCGGGACAGCGAATACGAGCAGTACTTC,CASSRDSEYEQYF
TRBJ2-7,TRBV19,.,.,TGTGCCAGTAGTATCAACTCCTACGAGCAGTACTTC,CASSINSYEQYF
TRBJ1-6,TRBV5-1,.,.,TGCGCCAGCAGCTTGATAGGAATAAATTCACCCCTCCACTTT,CASSLIGINSPLHF
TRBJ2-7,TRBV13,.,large,TGTGCCAGCAGCTCACAGGAGACCTACGAGCAGTACTTC,CASSSQETYEQYF
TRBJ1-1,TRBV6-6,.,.,TGTGCCAGCAGTTACCATACAGGGAACACTGAAGCTTTCTTT,CASSYHTGNTEAFF
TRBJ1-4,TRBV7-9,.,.,TGTGCCAGCAGCTTAGGGACAGTGAATGAAAAACTGTTTTTT,CASSLGTVNEKLFF
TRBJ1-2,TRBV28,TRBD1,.,TGTGCCAGCAGGCTTACAGGGGGCGCCAGCTACACCTTC,CASRLTGGASYTF
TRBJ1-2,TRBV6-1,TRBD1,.,TGTGCCACCCGGACAGGGCCTGGAGCTAACTATGGCTACACCTTC,CATRTGPGANYGYTF